The 30 T cell receptor beta chains below come from one sample, sequenced in a study of technical replicates of blood from several donors. The table came from immunoSEQ multiplex PCR; TCRdb's copy has only in-frame clones and leaves some out. The table records tens of thousands of clones, around 90% of them present only once. Sequenced material: PBMCs. The receptors here all came from a human donor in good health. Some clones in this sample may be carry-over from other donors' samples.

The V call is TRBV9, the J call TRBJ2-7, with 14 bases aligning to TRBD2. Losses at the gene ends were 4 bases for V and 6 bases for J; bases not matched to a gene: 3. This CDR3 spans 14 amino acids. CDR1 and CDR2 (germline): SGDLS, YYNGEE. As DNA, the CDR3 is TGTGCCAGCAGCAGACTAGCGGGGGGGCGCGAGCAGTACTTC. Amino acid sequence: CASSRLAGGREQYF.

This sequence joins TRBV25-1 and TRBJ2-2; 10 bases match TRBD1. Germline-derived CDR1 and CDR2 are MGHDK and SYGVNS. This CDR3 contains 15 residues. The trim removed 6 bases at V and 4 bases at J, leaving 5 bases unmatched. CDR3: CASRRDRGVTGELFF. CDR3 nucleotides: TGTGCCAGCAGAAGGGACAGGGGAGTCACCGGGGAGCTGTTTTTT.

The chain carries TRBV7-2 and TRBJ2-1; 7 bases match TRBD1. The CDR3 covers 16 residues. Germline trimming cut 3 bases from V and 3 bases from J; bases unmatched to any gene: 8. Germline loops: CDR1 SGHTA, CDR2 FQGNSA. The CDR3 DNA is TGTGCCAGCAGCTTTCGGATGCACAGGGGCTACAATGAGCAGTTCTTC. As protein: CASSFRMHRGYNEQFF.

The genes are TRBV10-3 and TRBJ2-6, with D perhaps TRBD1 (6 bases). The germline V and J ends were trimmed by 6 bases and 4 bases, with 10 bases remaining between them. The CDR3 runs to 14 residues. The germline V gene encodes CDR1 ENHRY and CDR2 SYGVKD. The CDR3 sequence: CAIRGTRGANVLTF. The CDR3 DNA reads TGTGCCATCAGGGGGACAAGGGGGGCCAACGTCCTGACTTTC.

This clone was seen a single time. This sequence joins TRBV4-3 and TRBJ2-1; 13 bases line up with TRBD2. The CDR3 consists of 16 residues. J lost 9 bases, V lost 4 bases, and 9 bases had no gene match. Germline V gene lookup returns CDR1 LGHNA and CDR2 YSLEER. CDR3 sequence (DNA): TGCGCCAGCAGCCCCCTACTAGCGGGGGGGCCAGGTGAGCAGTTCTTC. This codes for CASSPLLAGGPGEQFF.

The chain links TRBV6-6 to TRBJ2-1; D possibly corresponds to TRBD2 (7 bases). This CDR3 is 16 amino acids long. Germline V lookup: CDR1 MNHNY, CDR2 SVGAGI (reference sequence). V lost 7 bases, J lost 3 bases, and 19 bases lay in between. In nucleotides, the CDR3 is TGTGCCAGCACTCCGAAGGGGGGGGCCGGCTACAATGAGCAGTTCTTC. This encodes CASTPKGGAGYNEQFF.

This CDR3 reads CAWSVGVGNEQFF. The CDR3 region has the DNA TGTGCCTGGAGTGTAGGGGTTGGCAATGAGCAGTTCTTC. V is TRBV30 and J is TRBJ2-1; a weak D match, TRBD1 (5 bases). Germline values: CDR1 GTSNPN, CDR2 SVGIG (reference sequence). The V and J ends lost 0 bases and 6 bases respectively, with 9 bases between them. This CDR3 has 13 amino acids. The full variable domain, in which reference TRBV30 and TRBJ2-1 provide the parts outside the CDR3, is SQTIHQWPATLVQPVGSPLSLECTVEGTSNPNLYWYRQAAGRGLQLLFYSVGIGQISSEVPQNLSASRPQDRQFILSSKKLLLSDSGFYLCAWSVGVGNEQFFGPGTRLTVL.

The rearrangement joins TRBV11-2 to TRBJ2-5, with D unresolved. Trimming shortened V by 6 bases and J by 7 bases, and 15 bases separated the two germline ends. The CDR3 is 13 residues long. Germline CDR1 is SGHAT and CDR2 is FQNNGV. CDR3 sequence: CASSQRQSGTQYF. The CDR3 nucleotides are TGTGCCAGCAGTCAACGCCAGTCGGGGACCCAGTACTTC.

The chain uses TRBV19 and TRBJ1-2; 7 bases are shared with TRBD1. The V and J ends lost 3 bases and 7 bases, in that order; junction bases with no gene match: 2. Germline V gene sequence: CDR1 LNHDA, CDR2 SQIVND (reference sequence). The CDR3 is 12 amino acids. The DNA of the CDR3 is TGTGCCAGTAGTATTGACAGGGTTGGCTACACCTTC. This sequence encodes CASSIDRVGYTF.

The chain is built from TRBV11-3 and TRBJ2-7, with D perhaps TRBD1 (6 bases). This CDR3 contains 14 residues. V was pared by 2 bases and J by 7 bases, with 15 bases between. The germline CDR1 and CDR2 sequences are SGHNT and YENEEA. Here the CDR3 DNA reads TGTGCCAGCAGCTTAAGAGGGAAAGGGGGAGAGCAGTACTTC. Protein product: CASSLRGKGGEQYF.

This clone came up once. The chain joins TRBV4-1 to TRBJ2-7; 10 bases align to TRBD2. This CDR3 has 15 residues. The V gene's germline CDR1 is MGHRA and CDR2 YSYEKL. J was trimmed by 4 bases and V by 3 bases; bases with no gene match: 6. As DNA, the CDR3 is TGCGCCAGCAGCCATGTACCGGGACTAGCGTACGAGCAGTACTTC. Its protein product is CASSHVPGLAYEQYF.

The genes are TRBV18 and TRBJ2-5; D gene unclear. V lost 2 bases, J lost 5 bases, and 12 bases lay in between. This CDR3 is 14 amino acids long. Germline-derived CDR1 and CDR2 are KGHSH and LQKENI. The CDR3 loop is CASSPSSSMETQYF. CDR3 DNA sequence: TGTGCCAGCTCACCATCGAGTAGCATGGAGACCCAGTACTTC.

The V gene is TRBV6-5, the J gene TRBJ2-7; 8 bases align to TRBD1. This CDR3 contains 15 residues. V lost 5 bases, J lost 5 bases, and 11 bases stayed unmatched. CDR1 is MNHEY, CDR2 SVGAGI, per germline. DNA for the CDR3: TGTGCCAGCAGTGTCCCCAGGGGGCGAACCCACGAGCAGTACTTC. Translation: CASSVPRGRTHEQYF.

The J gene is TRBJ2-7, the V gene TRBV7-9; perhaps TRBD1 as D (6 bases). V was shortened by 5 bases and J by 4 bases, with 12 bases between the two germline ends. Germline CDR1 SEHNR, CDR2 FQNEAQ (reference sequence). The CDR3 runs 13 residues. CDR3 loop: CASSPRQGYEQYF. CDR3 bases: TGTGCCAGCAGCCCCCGGCAGGGGTACGAGCAGTACTTC.

The chain is built from TRBV9 and TRBJ1-2; 8 positions agree with TRBD1. CDR3 length: 14 residues. Unmatched junction bases numbered 1, after V lost 2 bases and J lost 1 base. Germline lookup yields CDR1 SGDLS and CDR2 YYNGEE. The CDR3, as DNA: TGTGCCAGCAGCGTGGGACAGGTTAACTATGGCTACACCTTC. Residues: CASSVGQVNYGYTF.

The chain couples TRBV5-8 to TRBJ1-4; D gene unclear. CDR1 and CDR2 (germline): SGHTS, YDEGEE. The CDR3 contains 14 residues. V was pared by 0 bases and J by 6 bases, with 9 bases between. CDR3 nucleotides: TGTGCCAGCAGCTTGGGGCTCGGGGATGAAAAACTGTTTTTT. It yields the protein CASSLGLGDEKLFF.

The chain employs TRBV5-6 and TRBJ1-2, with TRBD1 as a possible D gene (6 bases). The length of the CDR3 is 14 residues. The V and J ends lost 4 bases and 3 bases respectively, with 13 bases between them. Germline values: CDR1 SGHDT, CDR2 YYEEEE. CDR3 sequence: CASSLRTVYYGYTF. CDR3 coding DNA: TGTGCCAGCAGCCTCCGGACAGTTTACTATGGCTACACCTTC.

The chain recombines TRBV7-9 with TRBJ1-1; 7 bases are a match to TRBD1. The CDR3 has 16 amino acids. V was pared by 5 bases and J by 2 bases, with 11 bases of the junction left unmatched. Germline V lookup: CDR1 SEHNR, CDR2 FQNEAQ (reference sequence). Here the CDR3 reads CASSTSLGQLNTEAFF. In DNA form, the CDR3 reads TGTGCCAGCAGCACTAGCCTGGGACAGTTAAACACTGAAGCTTTCTTT.

The rearrangement uses TRBV7-8 and TRBJ2-2, with 8 bases that match TRBD1. CDR1 and CDR2 from the germline V gene are SGHVS and FQNEAQ. V was pared by 4 bases and J by 5 bases, with 9 bases of the junction left unmatched. There are 16 residues in the CDR3. CDR3 protein: CASSSGQGVRTGELFF. CDR3 DNA sequence: TGTGCCAGCAGCTCCGGACAGGGAGTGAGGACCGGGGAGCTGTTTTTT.

The rearrangement joins TRBV11-2 to TRBJ2-3; no definite D call. The CDR3 consists of 14 residues. V gave up 5 bases and J gave up 4 bases, with 13 bases separating them. Germline values: CDR1 SGHAT, CDR2 FQNNGV. The CDR3 region has the DNA TGTGCCAGCAGCGCCCAGTGGGCCCCAGATACGCAGTATTTT. Protein sequence: CASSAQWAPDTQYF.

This chain joins TRBV5-4 and TRBJ2-7; D may be TRBD1 (8 bases). The V end was cut by 0 bases, the J end by 1 base, with 14 bases between. The CDR3 contains 16 residues. In germline, CDR1 is SGHNT, CDR2 YYREEE (reference sequence). The CDR3 sequence is CASSLELQGGSYEQYF. The CDR3 coding sequence is TGTGCCAGCAGCTTGGAACTACAGGGGGGGTCCTACGAGCAGTACTTC.

The sample holds one count of this clone. The chain employs TRBV6-6 and TRBJ1-2; 7 nucleotides align to TRBD1. Germline-derived CDR1 and CDR2 are MNHNY and SVGAGI (reference sequence). Trimming took 0 bases from V and 7 from J; bases not matched to a gene: 8. The CDR3 covers 15 residues. The CDR3 sequence: CASSYSQDRVLGYTF. Here the CDR3 DNA reads TGTGCCAGCAGTTACTCACAAGACAGGGTGCTTGGCTACACCTTC.

The genes are TRBV7-2 and TRBJ1-5; TRBD1 aligns across 7 bases. Germline trimming cut 3 bases from V and 10 bases from J; bases unmatched to any gene: 12. There are 15 residues in the CDR3. Germline assignment: CDR1 SGHTA and CDR2 FQGNSA. CDR3 amino acids: CASSLDRTLSQPQHF. CDR3 in DNA: TGTGCCAGCAGCTTGGACAGGACCCTAAGTCAACCCCAGCATTTT.

This clone has only one observation. This chain connects TRBV7-3 to TRBJ1-2; 9 nucleotides agree with TRBD1. The V gene end was trimmed by 3 bases and the J gene end by 6 bases; junction bases not matched to a gene: 2. This CDR3 has 13 residues. The germline V gene has CDR1 SGHTA and CDR2 FQGTGA. In nucleotides, the CDR3 is TGTGCCAGCAGCTTCGGACAGGGGCATGGCTACACCTTC. Protein: CASSFGQGHGYTF. Based on the CDR3 plus reference TRBV7-3 and TRBJ1-2, the full variable domain is GAGVSQTPSNKVTEKGKYVELRCDPISGHTALYWYRQSLGQGPEFLIYFQGTGAADDSGLPNDRFFAVRPEGSVSTLKIQRTERGDSAVYLCASSFGQGHGYTFGSGTRLTVV.

V and J are TRBV7-3 and TRBJ2-1; 10 bases map to TRBD2. The ends lost 4 bases at V and 5 bases at J; junction bases unmatched: 5. This CDR3 is built from 15 residues. Germline CDR1 and CDR2: SGHTA and FQGTGA. The DNA of the CDR3 is TGTGCCAGCAGCTCCCTAGCGGGAGTTAACAATGAGCAGTTCTTC. The encoded protein is CASSSLAGVNNEQFF.

The chain has TRBV7-7 and TRBJ2-2; 8 bases match TRBD1. The V segment lost 0 bases and the J segment 6 bases; nucleotides outside the gene matches: 3. Germline loops: CDR1 SSHAT, CDR2 FNYEAQ (reference sequence). The CDR3 is 15 residues long. CDR3 DNA sequence: TGTGCCAGCAGCTTAGCCATGACAGGGGCCGGGGAGCTGTTTTTT. Translating gives CASSLAMTGAGELFF.

The V and J genes are TRBV12-2 and TRBJ2-1; the table calls TRBD2, which could not be checked here. TRBV12-2 is annotated as a pseudogene. The CDR3 extends over 17 amino acids. The CDR3 DNA is TGTGCAAGTCGCTTAGGGCGAGCGGGAGGGCGCAACAATGAGCAGTTCTTC. Its translation: CASRLGRAGGRNNEQFF.

The V gene is TRBV18, the J gene TRBJ2-5; no clear D. The CDR3 totals 14 residues. Germline CDR1 KGHSH, CDR2 LQKENI. Trimming cost V 0 bases and J 2 bases, with 7 bases left between them. The CDR3 is CASSPPQMQETQYF. DNA for the CDR3: TGTGCCAGCTCACCACCCCAAATGCAAGAGACCCAGTACTTC.

The chain has TRBV10-3 and TRBJ1-3; 7 bases line up with TRBD1. The CDR3 is made up of 16 amino acids. Germline V gene lookup returns CDR1 ENHRY and CDR2 SYGVKD. The V segment lost 3 bases and the J segment 0 bases; nucleotides outside the gene matches: 5. The CDR3 loop is CAISDRDRASGNTIYF. The DNA for the CDR3 is TGTGCCATCAGTGACCGGGACAGAGCCTCTGGAAACACCATATATTTT.

The chain carries TRBV27 and TRBJ2-1; D call uncertain. This CDR3 contains 13 residues. V was trimmed by 5 bases and J by 6 bases, leaving 11 bases between them. Germline lookup yields CDR1 MNHEY and CDR2 SMNVEV (reference sequence). CDR3 amino acids: CASSPLGVNEQFF. Written as DNA, the CDR3 is TGTGCCAGCAGTCCCCTGGGCGTCAATGAGCAGTTCTTC.